Shown below are 13 T cell receptor beta chains from a single sample sequenced in a study of human T cells and chemical hapten exposure. TCRdb reprocessed the RACE reads with MiXCR, giving one entry per CDR3 protein. Altogether a few hundred thousand distinct CDR3 sequences are present, around 5.5% being singletons, with the ten largest covering roughly 8.2%. Time point meaning: pre-sensitization, week 0. As to treatment: therapeutic diphenylcyclopropenone sensitization with weekly scalp DPC. The source was whole blood, collected in connection with sensitization to the hapten diphenylcyclopropenone (DPC). These receptors were collected from a woman younger than 30 with alopecia areata. Some clones in this sample may be carry-over from other donors' samples.

Only a few counts were recorded for this clonotype. The J gene is TRBJ2-3, the V gene TRBV15, with 7 bases aligning to TRBD2. Germline trimming cut 5 bases from V and 4 bases from J; bases unmatched to any gene: 3. Germline V CDR1 and CDR2: LNHNV, YYDKDF (reference sequence). This CDR3 has 13 residues. The CDR3 here is CATSGLGADTQYF. The CDR3 DNA follows: TGTGCCACCAGCGGACTAGGTGCAGATACGCAGTATTTT.

This clonotype was counted a few times. The CDR3 spells CSATPRDSIYGYTF. As DNA, the CDR3 is TGCAGTGCTACCCCCCGGGATTCGATTTATGGCTACACCTTC. The chain couples TRBV20-1 to TRBJ1-2; D unclear. Trimming removed 4 bases from V and 5 bases from J, with 17 bases in between. This CDR3 has 14 amino acids. Germline V gene lookup returns CDR1 DFQATT and CDR2 SNEGSKA (reference sequence).

This clonotype was recorded a few times. The chain combines TRBV5-1 with TRBJ1-1; the D is unclear. The germline V gene has CDR1 SGHRS and CDR2 YFSETQ. The CDR3 consists of 13 residues. The V end was cut by 2 bases, the J end by 8 bases, with 13 bases between. CDR3 sequence: CASSFKGGGEAFF. The CDR3 DNA is TGCGCCAGCAGCTTTAAGGGCGGAGGAGAAGCTTTCTTT.

This clonotype has a count of ten or more. The chain links TRBV24-1 to TRBJ2-1, with D possibly matching TRBD1 (5 bases). V was trimmed by 1 base and J by 5 bases, leaving 17 bases between them. Germline CDR1 is KGHDR and CDR2 is SFDVKD. This CDR3 comprises 17 residues. The CDR3, as DNA: TGTGCCACCAGTGATTTCGCTCAGGGCGGTCGGGACAATGAGCAGTTCTTC. It is translated as CATSDFAQGGRDNEQFF.

In its sample, this clonotype was seen many times. The chain uses TRBV4-2 and TRBJ2-4, with D possibly TRBD1 on 6 matching bases. This CDR3 is built from 14 residues. CDR1 LGHNA and CDR2 YNFKEQ come from the germline V gene. V was pared by 2 bases and J by 11 bases, with 16 bases between. CDR3 nucleotides: TGTGCCAGCAGCCAACCGACGGACAGTCCCCTTCAGTACTTC. Its translation is CASSQPTDSPLQYF.

The genes are TRBV6-5 and TRBJ2-2, with D unclear. The V and J ends lost 0 bases and 8 bases respectively, with 10 bases between them. The CDR3 is 14 amino acids. Germline V gene sequence: CDR1 MNHEY, CDR2 SVGAGI. The CDR3 sequence: CASSYSGIRGELFF. For the CDR3, the DNA is TGTGCCAGCAGTTACTCTGGGATTAGGGGGGAGCTGTTTTTT.

Only a few counts were recorded for this clonotype. This chain joins TRBV12-3 or TRBV12-4 and TRBJ2-5; 12 bases agree with TRBD2. CDR3 length: 16 amino acids. J lost 2 bases, V lost 4 bases, and 5 bases had no gene match. CDR3 DNA: TGTGCCAGCAGTTATACCGGGACTAGCGGGCAAGAGACCCAGTACTTC. It encodes CASSYTGTSGQETQYF.

The V gene is TRBV20-1, the J gene TRBJ2-5; TRBD2 matches at 9 bases. The CDR3 sequence is 15 residues long. Losses at the gene ends were 0 bases for V and 4 bases for J; bases not matched to a gene: 6. Germline CDR1 DFQATT, CDR2 SNEGSKA (reference sequence). The CDR3 DNA sequence: TGCAGTGCTAGAGATAGCGGGACTAGCCTAGAGACCCAGTACTTC. It translates to CSARDSGTSLETQYF.

This clonotype was picked up a small number of times. The chain has TRBV20-1 and TRBJ2-3; 10 bases line up with TRBD1. Per germline, CDR1 DFQATT and CDR2 SNEGSKA (reference sequence). This CDR3 spans 13 amino acids. V trimming: 6 bases; J trimming: 7 bases; junction bases outside the gene matches: 7. The CDR3 DNA reads TGCAGTGCCCGGACAGGGGGGTCAAATACGCAGTATTTT. Translation gives CSARTGGSNTQYF.

This clonotype was seen ten or more times. V usage is TRBV13 and J usage is TRBJ2-7, with a weak D call TRBD2 (6 bases). The germline V gene has CDR1 PRHDT and CDR2 FYEKMQ (reference sequence). Trimming cost V 5 bases and J 2 bases, with 13 bases left between them. The CDR3 contains 14 residues. The CDR3 bases are TGTGCCAGCAGCCCAGCGGGTTTGACCTACGAGCAGTACTTC. Translated: CASSPAGLTYEQYF. The entire variable domain, with the rest obtained from reference TRBV13 and TRBJ2-7, is as follows: AAGVIQSPRHLIKEKRETATLKCYPIPRHDTVYWYQQGPGQDPQFLISFYEKMQSDKGSIPDRFSAQQFSDYHSELNMSSLELGDSALYFCASSPAGLTYEQYFGPGTRLTVT.

This chain connects TRBV6-5 to TRBJ1-6; D is unresolved. The V gene's germline CDR1 is MNHEY and CDR2 SVGAGI. With 11 bases removed from V and 4 bases from J, the gap between germline ends came to 15 bases. The CDR3 is made up of 14 amino acids. CDR3 sequence (DNA): TGTGCCTCGGGGAGGGTACCTTATAATTCACCCCTCCACTTT. Translating gives CASGRVPYNSPLHF.

This clonotype has ten or more counts. The chain carries TRBV18 and TRBJ1-2; D gene unclear. The germline CDR1 and CDR2 sequences are KGHSH and LQKENI. The CDR3 length is 14 residues. The ends were cut back, 3 bases at V and 7 bases at J, with 15 bases in the middle. This CDR3 is CASSPNRGGAGYTF. The DNA for the CDR3 is TGTGCCAGCTCACCCAACCGGGGAGGAGCTGGCTACACCTTC. The whole variable domain, remainder taken from reference TRBV18 and TRBJ1-2, is NAGVMQNPRHLVRRRGQEARLRCSPMKGHSHVYWYRQLPEEGLKFMVYLQKENIIDESGMPKERFSAEFPKEGPSILRIQQVVRGDSAAYFCASSPNRGGAGYTFGSGTRLTVV.

The V gene is TRBV10-3, the J gene TRBJ2-3; 10 nucleotides align to TRBD2. Germline V lookup: CDR1 ENHRY, CDR2 SYGVKD. V trimming: 0 bases; J trimming: 0 bases; junction bases outside the gene matches: 12. CDR3 length equals 20 residues. The CDR3 loop is CAISESIPLASGGSTDTQYF. The CDR3 bases are TGTGCCATCAGTGAGTCGATTCCCTTGGCTAGCGGGGGAAGCACAGATACGCAGTATTTT.